A selection of T cell receptor beta chains follows, all from one sample in a study of control samples from healthy donors and cancer patients. Sequencing was performed with immunoSEQ multiplex PCR; in TCRdb, only in-frame clones are kept and a portion is missing. Of about 130,000 clones listed, just under 95% were seen once; the top ten hold 5.5%. Sequenced: blood. The receptors shown here come from a man younger than 30 in good health. CDR3s include the opening cysteine and the closing phenylalanine or tryptophan. D genes are given only for firm matches. Clone size is stated in some rows and not others, as once, few, many or a class when expanded.

>TRBJ2-2|.|.|15|TRBV6-6
CASSYEAGGTGELFF
TGTGCCAGCAGTTACGAGGCAGGTGGTACCGGGGAGCTGTTTTTT
>TRBJ1-4|.|TRBD1|15|TRBV25-1
CASSDPHRGDEKLFF
TGTGCCAGCAGTGACCCCCACAGGGGGGATGAAAAACTGTTTTTT
>TRBJ2-2|.|.|17|TRBV5-6
CASSFDGGLVNTGELFF
TGTGCCAGCAGCTTCGACGGGGGGCTAGTGAACACCGGGGAGCTGTTTTTT
>TRBJ1-1|once|.|13|TRBV2
CASKPDTNTEAFF
TGTGCCAGCAAACCGGATACGAACACTGAAGCTTTCTTT
>TRBJ1-2|.|.|14|TRBV19
CASKSQGPMGGYTF
TGTGCCAGTAAAAGCCAGGGCCCTATGGGGGGCTACACCTTC
>TRBJ2-1|.|TRBD2|16|TRBV28
CASSLGSLAGSREQFF
TGTGCCAGCAGTTTAGGTAGCCTAGCGGGGAGTCGTGAGCAGTTCTTC
>TRBJ1-2|.|.|13|TRBV30
CAWSEDSLGGYTF
TGTGCCTGGAGTGAGGACTCACTGGGAGGCTACACCTTC
>TRBJ2-3|.|.|15|TRBV28
CASSPGGIGTDTQYF
TGTGCCAGCAGTCCAGGCGGGATTGGGACAGATACGCAGTATTTT
>TRBJ1-2|.|.|13|TRBV6-5
CASSYELGYGYTF
TGTGCCAGCAGTTATGAGCTCGGCTATGGCTACACCTTC
>TRBJ2-7|once|.|14|TRBV5-1
CASSLGLDIYEQYF
TGCGCCAGCAGCTTGGGACTGGACATATACGAGCAGTACTTC
>TRBJ1-1|.|.|13|TRBV30
CAWRWGRDTEAFF
TGTGCCTGGAGATGGGGCAGGGACACTGAAGCTTTCTTT
>TRBJ2-5|.|.|15|TRBV4-2
CASSQTGGAQETQYF
TGTGCCAGCAGCCAAACAGGGGGGGCCCAAGAGACCCAGTACTTC
>TRBJ2-7|once|TRBD1|15|TRBV9
CASSVDRDRDYEQYF
TGTGCCAGCAGCGTAGACCGGGACAGGGACTACGAGCAGTACTTC
>TRBJ2-3|.|.|13|TRBV5-6
CASSWTATDTQYF
TGTGCCAGCAGCTGGACTGCGACAGATACGCAGTATTTT
>TRBJ1-6|once|.|17|TRBV11-3
CASSPPGAGYYNSPLHF
TGTGCCAGCAGCCCTCCTGGGGCCGGTTATTATAATTCACCCCTCCACTTT
>TRBJ2-1|.|.|11|TRBV20-1
CSARDLGEQFF
TGCAGTGCTAGAGATCTAGGTGAGCAGTTCTTC
>TRBJ2-3|.|.|12|TRBV11-2
CASSGGLDTQYF
TGTGCCAGCAGCGGAGGTTTAGATACGCAGTATTTT
>TRBJ1-2|.|.|15|TRBV18
CASSPGTEPNYGYTF
TGTGCCAGCTCACCAGGAACGGAGCCTAACTATGGCTACACCTTC
>TRBJ2-2|.|.|13|TRBV19
CASSIRGDGELFF
TGTGCCAGTAGTATAAGGGGAGACGGGGAGCTGTTTTTT
>TRBJ2-7|.|TRBD1|17|TRBV5-4
CASSLPSLRQGKYEQYF
TGTGCCAGCAGCCTACCTTCACTACGACAGGGAAAATACGAGCAGTACTTC
>TRBJ2-2|.|.|12|TRBV9
CASSVVDGELFF
TGTGCCAGCAGCGTAGTGGACGGGGAGCTGTTTTTT
>TRBJ1-5|.|.|14|TRBV27
CASSLRTGNQPQHF
TGTGCCAGCAGTTTACGGACGGGCAATCAGCCCCAGCATTTT
>TRBJ2-1|once|.|15|TRBV7-3
CASSLSGSSYNEQFF
TGTGCCAGCAGCTTGTCCGGGAGCTCCTACAATGAGCAGTTCTTC
>TRBJ2-5|.|TRBD2|14|TRBV5-1
CASSLLAAQETQYF
TGCGCCAGCAGCTTACTAGCGGCCCAAGAGACCCAGTACTTC
>TRBJ2-2|.|.|16|TRBV5-4
CASSLLGGGITGELFF
TGTGCCAGCAGCTTGTTGGGGGGCGGTATCACCGGGGAGCTGTTTTTT
>TRBJ2-1|.|TRBD1|13|TRBV2
CASRPGTGNEQFF
TGTGCCAGCAGGCCCGGGACAGGCAATGAGCAGTTCTTC
>TRBJ2-2|once|.|13|TRBV30
CAWSPRGIGELFF
TGTGCCTGGAGTCCCCGGGGGATCGGGGAGCTGTTTTTT
>TRBJ2-2|once|TRBD2|17|TRBV9
CASSVVASGGYAGELFF
TGTGCCAGCAGCGTAGTTGCTAGCGGGGGGTATGCCGGGGAGCTGTTTTTT
>TRBJ2-5|.|TRBD1|14|TRBV5-4
CASSLRDSQETQYF
TGTGCCAGCAGCTTGCGGGACAGTCAAGAGACCCAGTACTTC
>TRBJ2-2|.|.|16|TRBV4-1
CASSRRGASLAGELFF
TGCGCCAGCAGCCGCCGTGGGGCTTCCCTGGCCGGGGAGCTGTTTTTT
>TRBJ2-5|.|.|15|TRBV5-1
CASSLGGGLRRTQYF
TGCGCCAGCAGCTTGGGCGGGGGCCTACGAAGGACCCAGTACTTC
>TRBJ2-6|.|TRBD1|19|TRBV4-1
CASSQDARGPSSGANVLTF
TGCGCCAGCAGCCAAGATGCGAGGGGGCCGAGCTCTGGGGCCAACGTCCTGACTTTC
>TRBJ1-2|.|.|12|TRBV10-3
CAISDAGVLYTF
TGTGCCATCAGTGATGCAGGGGTGCTCTACACCTTC
>TRBJ2-7|.|TRBD1|12|TRBV28
CASSLTGEEQYF
TGTGCCAGCAGTCTGACAGGGGAAGAGCAGTACTTC
>TRBJ1-4|.|.|14|TRBV15
CATSPQAGDEKLFF
TGTGCCACCAGCCCCCAAGCAGGGGACGAAAAACTGTTTTTT
>TRBJ2-7|.|TRBD2|18|TRBV11-2
CASRPGGLAGRSSYEQYF
TGTGCCAGCAGACCGGGGGGACTAGCGGGCCGCAGCTCCTACGAGCAGTACTTC
>TRBJ2-5|.|.|13|TRBV5-1
CASSLALEETQYF
TGCGCCAGCAGCTTGGCTCTGGAAGAGACCCAGTACTTC
>TRBJ1-5|.|.|15|TRBV20-1
CSASTTGWSNQPQHF
TGCAGTGCGAGTACGACAGGTTGGAGCAATCAGCCCCAGCATTTT
>TRBJ1-6|.|.|16|TRBV9
CASSVGNPGRNSPLHF
TGTGCCAGCAGCGTAGGTAATCCAGGCCGGAATTCACCCCTCCACTTT
>TRBJ1-1|.|.|15|TRBV11-2
CASSLDQIRQQKAFF
TGTGCCAGCAGCTTAGATCAAATAAGGCAGCAAAAAGCTTTCTTT
>TRBJ1-4|few|TRBD1|17|TRBV2
CASSEWDRALVNEKLFF
TGTGCCAGCAGTGAGTGGGACAGGGCGCTAGTTAATGAAAAACTGTTTTTT
>TRBJ2-7|.|TRBD1|14|TRBV5-1
CASSRDRGSYEQYF
TGCGCCAGCAGCCGGGACAGGGGCTCCTACGAGCAGTACTTC
>TRBJ1-1|.|.|15|TRBV5-5
CASSLADGWNTEAFF
TGTGCCAGCAGCTTGGCAGATGGTTGGAACACTGAAGCTTTCTTT
>TRBJ1-1|.|.|14|TRBV6-5
CASRAQVMNTEAFF
TGTGCCAGCAGAGCACAGGTGATGAACACTGAAGCTTTCTTT
>TRBJ1-1|.|.|16|TRBV9
CASRPGTPQADTEAFF
TGTGCCAGCAGACCCGGGACTCCCCAGGCGGACACTGAAGCTTTCTTT
>TRBJ1-6|.|.|14|TRBV27
CASSWGHLDSPLHF
TGTGCCAGCAGTTGGGGGCATCTAGATTCACCCCTCCACTTT
>TRBJ1-4|.|TRBD1|15|TRBV4-1
CASSHDRGANEKLFF
TGCGCCAGCAGCCATGACAGGGGGGCTAATGAAAAACTGTTTTTT
>TRBJ2-7|.|.|10|TRBV21-1
CASREGEQYF
TGTGCCAGCAGGGAGGGGGAGCAGTACTTC
>TRBJ1-2|.|TRBD1|16|TRBV19
CASSSTPGQGKAGYTF
TGTGCCAGTAGTTCCACACCGGGACAGGGTAAGGCTGGCTACACCTTC
>TRBJ1-2|.|.|9|TRBV20-1
CSARDQYGW
TGCAGTGCTAGAGATCAGTATGGATGG
>TRBJ2-2|.|TRBD2|20|TRBV5-4
CASSARPGTSGGAATGELFF
TGTGCCAGCAGCGCAAGACCCGGGACTAGCGGGGGGGCCGCCACCGGGGAGCTGTTTTTT
>TRBJ1-6|.|.|17|TRBV6-1
CASSEAAGPLGLHVLHF
TGTGCCAGCAGTGAAGCGGCGGGCCCCCTAGGTCTTCATGTCCTCCACTTT
>TRBJ1-3|.|TRBD1|15|TRBV9
CASSGDRGPGNTIYF
TGTGCCAGCAGCGGCGACAGGGGGCCAGGAAACACCATATATTTT
>TRBJ2-3|.|.|17|TRBV7-5
CVRSLVTGVPLTDTQYF
TGTGTCAGAAGCTTAGTTACGGGGGTCCCCCTCACAGATACGCAGTATTTT